What follows describes a single TCR beta chain. Authors' data handling: Estimation of nucleated cell counts relied on the amplification of reference gene primers. Repertoires were generated with immunoSEQ multiplex PCR, while TCRdb's copy carries only in-frame clones and drops some. V and J calls and clone size are given by that table; D and trimming were obtained from the DNA. The table shows roughly 34,000 clones, with less than 90% occurring only once. The data are from a study of blood T cell repertoires in COVID-19. Background on the study: Acute-phase and convalescent COVID-19 samples originated in the United States, Italy and Spain. T cells, B-cell-depleted T cells, or PBMCs provided the cDNA or gDNA that served as material.

V was pared by 0 bases and J by 0 bases, with 8 bases between. Germline CDR1 reads LNHDA; CDR2 reads SQIVND (reference sequence). CDR3 length: 15 amino acids. The TCR comes from an elderly woman with active or convalescent COVID-19. The sample was peripheral blood. The V and J genes are TRBV19 and TRBJ1-2; unclear D gene. CDR3 sequence: CASSIDRGSNYGYTF. The CDR3 region has the DNA TGTGCCAGTAGTATAGATCGCGGATCTAACTATGGCTACACCTTC.